The 10 T cell receptor beta chains below were found in one sample sequenced in a study of T cell changes during pregnancy in multiple sclerosis. Assay used: immunoSEQ multiplex PCR; TCRdb lists only in-frame clones, some missing. The data hold about 97,000 clones, with around nine tenths observed a single time. The starting material was peripheral blood, obtained in the second trimester of pregnancy. These receptors were collected from a female donor in good health, enrolled as a control in a pregnancy study.

The V gene is TRBV11-2, the J gene TRBJ1-2, with no clear D. CDR3 size: 15 residues. Deletions cut 3 bases from V and 8 bases from J, with 19 bases between. Germline CDR1 and CDR2: SGHAT and FQNNGV. The CDR3 reads CASSLGPGGSVGYTF. In DNA, the CDR3 is TGTGCCAGCAGCTTGGGCCCCGGAGGCTCGGTAGGCTACACCTTC.

The chain recombines TRBV12-5 with TRBJ1-6; D is unclear. This CDR3 has 12 amino acids. Trimming stripped 2 bases from V and 11 bases from J, with 7 bases between. Germline CDR1 and CDR2: LGHNT and FRNRAP. The CDR3 sequence: CASGLNSTPLHF. The DNA for the CDR3 is TGTGCTAGTGGTTTGAATAGTACACCCCTCCACTTT.

In this sample, this clone turned up once. The chain joins TRBV29-1 to TRBJ2-5; D is unresolved. Germline V gene data show CDR1 as SQVTM and CDR2 as ANQGSEA. The CDR3 consists of 12 residues. Trimming took off 4 bases at V and 3 bases at J, with 9 bases between the two ends. The chain's CDR3 is CSVAWSKETQYF. DNA for the CDR3: TGCAGCGTTGCGTGGTCTAAAGAGACCCAGTACTTC.

The V and J genes are TRBV5-5 and TRBJ1-6; D remains ambiguous. CDR1 and CDR2 from the germline V gene are SGHKS and YYEKEE (reference sequence). This CDR3 contains 16 residues. The germline V and J ends were trimmed by 2 bases and 8 bases, with 17 bases remaining between them. CDR3: CASSFVAGSGDSPLHF. The CDR3 DNA reads TGTGCCAGCAGCTTTGTGGCGGGGTCTGGGGATTCACCCCTCCACTTT.

Remarks on this clone: Other DNA sequences within the sample encode an identical CDR3. The rearrangement links TRBV7-9 to TRBJ1-2; 7 bases are shared with TRBD1. After removal of 4 bases from V and 7 bases from J, the junction contained 3 bases not matched to a gene. This CDR3 contains 12 residues. Per germline, CDR1 SEHNR and CDR2 FQNEAQ (reference sequence). CDR3 DNA: TGTGCCAGCAGCTCTGGACAGGTTGGCTACACCTTC. This gives the protein CASSSGQVGYTF.

The chain recombines TRBV6-5 with TRBJ2-7; 12 bases line up with TRBD1. J gave up 7 bases and V 3 bases, and 10 bases lay outside the gene matches. Germline CDR1 MNHEY, CDR2 SVGAGI. This CDR3 spans 16 amino acids. This CDR3 reads CASSYPLGTGGWEQYF. As DNA, the CDR3 is TGTGCCAGCAGTTATCCCCTCGGGACAGGGGGCTGGGAGCAGTACTTC.

Concerning this clone: The same CDR3 arises from other DNA sequences in this sample as well. The chain couples TRBV7-9 to TRBJ1-1; no reliable D call. Trimming stripped 3 bases from V and 1 base from J, with 9 bases between. The germline V gene encodes CDR1 SEHNR and CDR2 FQNEAQ (reference sequence). CDR3 length equals 14 residues. CDR3 sequence: CASSLSGWNTEAFF. The DNA for the CDR3 is TGTGCCAGCAGCTTGTCAGGATGGAACACTGAAGCTTTCTTT.

The chain recombines TRBV5-6 with TRBJ1-3, with D unclear. The CDR3 spans 11 residues. Trimming pared 2 bases from V and 8 bases from J, leaving 5 bases between. Germline V gene data show CDR1 as SGHDT and CDR2 as YYEEEE. The CDR3 sequence is CASSFIDTIYF. The CDR3 nucleotides read TGTGCCAGCAGCTTTATAGACACCATATATTTT.

This clone was counted a single time. The rearrangement links TRBV6-5 to TRBJ1-3, with unresolved D. This CDR3 comprises 13 residues. CDR1 MNHEY and CDR2 SVGAGI come from the germline V gene. Trimming removed 7 bases at V and 0 bases at J, with 7 bases between. The chain's CDR3 is CASIPSSGNTIYF. In nucleotides, the CDR3 is TGTGCCAGCATCCCATCCTCTGGAAACACCATATATTTT.

Only one count was recorded for this clone. The chain combines TRBV7-2 with TRBJ2-5; 9 bases are shared with TRBD2. V lost 5 bases to trimming and J lost 5 bases; unmatched junction nucleotides: 12. Germline CDR1 is SGHTA and CDR2 is FQGNSA. The CDR3 has 16 amino acids. CDR3 residues: CASSREGLAGRETQYF. The CDR3 DNA sequence: TGTGCCAGCAGCCGGGAGGGGCTAGCGGGGAGGGAGACCCAGTACTTC. The full variable domain, with the rest looked up from reference TRBV7-2 and TRBJ2-5, is GAGVSQSPSNKVTEKGKDVELRCDPISGHTALYWYRQSLGQGLEFLIYFQGNSAPDKSGLPSDRFSAERTGGSVSTLTIQRTQQEDSAVYLCASSREGLAGRETQYFGPGTRLLVL.